This TCR beta chain stems from a study of blood T cell repertoires in COVID-19. Study overall: Samples of COVID-19 (acute and convalescent) were obtained from the United States, Italy and Spain. Sources were T cells, B-cell-depleted T cells, or PBMCs; the material itself was cDNA or gDNA.

Per the study methods: Estimated nucleated cell counts came from reference gene primer amplification. Libraries were prepared by immunoSEQ multiplex PCR; TCRdb keeps only in-frame clonotypes and omits some of them. V and J calls and clone size are those listed in that table; D and trimming were worked out from the DNA. The profile shows 130,000 or so clones, 80% to 85% of them singletons. The CDR3 is made up of 14 amino acids. V shed 6 bases, J shed 3 bases, and the junction held 3 bases outside the gene matches. The V gene's germline CDR1 is LNHDA and CDR2 SQIVND (reference sequence). This clone was seen just once.

This clonotype was obtained from a man aged 60-69 years with acute or convalescent COVID-19. Sequenced input: peripheral blood. J is TRBJ1-4 and V is TRBV19; 8 positions match TRBD1. CDR3 region: CASREQGANEKLFF. The DNA for the CDR3 is TGTGCCAGTAGGGAACAGGGGGCTAATGAAAAACTGTTTTTT.